This T cell receptor (beta chain) derives from a study of T cell repertoires in cytomegalovirus infection. MiXCR, run by TCRdb on the reads, gives a single entry per CDR3 protein. The data show approximately 190,000 distinct CDR3 sequences, less than 9.5% seen once. This clonotype was observed many times. Material for sequencing was PBMCs. This receptor was obtained from a human donor in good health (CMV status not recorded). Some clones in this sample may be carry-over from other donors' samples.

The CDR3 region is CASRRQGPNEKLFF. CDR3 DNA sequence: TGTGCCAGCAGAAGACAGGGACCGAATGAAAAACTGTTTTTT. The chain links TRBV28 to TRBJ1-4; TRBD1 aligns across 7 bases. This CDR3 contains 14 residues. V was pared by 6 bases and J by 5 bases, with 6 bases of the junction left unmatched. Germline-derived CDR1 and CDR2 are MDHEN and SYDVKM. The full variable domain, its missing parts supplied by reference TRBV28 and TRBJ1-4, is DVKVTQSSRYLVKRTGEKVFLECVQDMDHENMFWYRQDPGLGLRLIYFSYDVKMKEKGDIPEGYSVSREKKERFSLILESASTNQTSMYLCASRRQGPNEKLFFGSGTQLSVL.